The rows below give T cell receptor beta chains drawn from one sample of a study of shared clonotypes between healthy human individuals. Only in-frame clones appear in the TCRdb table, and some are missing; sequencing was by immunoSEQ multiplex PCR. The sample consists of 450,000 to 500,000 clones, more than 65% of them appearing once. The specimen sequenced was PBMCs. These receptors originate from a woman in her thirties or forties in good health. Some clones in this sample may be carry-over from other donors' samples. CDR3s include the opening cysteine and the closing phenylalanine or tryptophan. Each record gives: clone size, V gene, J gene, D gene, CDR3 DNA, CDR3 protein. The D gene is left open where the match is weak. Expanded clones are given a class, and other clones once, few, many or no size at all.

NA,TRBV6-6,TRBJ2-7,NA,TGTGCCAGCAGTTACTCGGAGGGGCCCTACGAGCAGTACTTC,CASSYSEGPYEQYF
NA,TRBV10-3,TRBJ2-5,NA,TGTGCCATCAGTGAGTCAAGAGGGGCCCAGTACTTC,CAISESRGAQYF
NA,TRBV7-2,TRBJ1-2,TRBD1,TGTGCCAGCAGCCCAGCCCCGTCAGGGGGCTTCTATGGCTACACCTTC,CASSPAPSGGFYGYTF
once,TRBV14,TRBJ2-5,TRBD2,TGTGCCAGCAGCCCCCTCGGGCTAGCGGTAGAGACCCAGTACTTC,CASSPLGLAVETQYF
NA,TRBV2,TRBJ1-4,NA,TGTGCCAGCAGAACAGGAATTAGTAATGAAAAACTGTTTTTT,CASRTGISNEKLFF
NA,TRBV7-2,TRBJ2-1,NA,TGTGCCAGCAGCAGGGACAACCAAAAGCAGTTCTTC,CASSRDNQKQFF
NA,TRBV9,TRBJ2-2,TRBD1,TGTGCCAGCAGCGGAACAACAGGGGGCACCGGGGAGCTGTTTTTT,CASSGTTGGTGELFF
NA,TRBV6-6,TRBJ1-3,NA,TGTGCCCACCGGGGCAGTGGCGGGAACACCATATATTTT,CAHRGSGGNTIYF
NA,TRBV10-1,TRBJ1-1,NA,TGCGCCAGCAGGTTCAGGGGAAACACTGAAGCTTTCTTT,CASRFRGNTEAFF
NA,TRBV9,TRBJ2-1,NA,TGTGCCAGCAGCGTGATGCGGGGACCGAGCTCCTACAATGAGCAGTTCTTC,CASSVMRGPSSYNEQFF
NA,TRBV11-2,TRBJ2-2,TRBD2,TGTGCCAGCAGCCCCCGTCAGCGGGAGAGAGTGGCGGAGCTGTTTTTT,CASSPRQRERVAELFF
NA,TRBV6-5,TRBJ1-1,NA,TGTGCCAGCAGTTACGGTTTCGAGGGAGGCACTGAAGCTTTCTTT,CASSYGFEGGTEAFF
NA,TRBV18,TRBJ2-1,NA,TGTGCCAGCTCACGGGGGCAGGGGCGGTTCTTC,CASSRGQGRFF
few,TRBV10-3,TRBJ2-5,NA,TGTGCCATCAGTGGGGGACCCGGGGGAGAGACCCAGTACTTC,CAISGGPGGETQYF
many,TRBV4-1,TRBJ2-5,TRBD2,TGCGCCAGCAGCCGGGGCGGGGGTTCCGGCGGGAGGGGAGAGACCCAGTACTTC,CASSRGGGSGGRGETQYF
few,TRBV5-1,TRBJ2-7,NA,TGCGCCAGCAGCTTCGGCAGGAACTCCTACGAGCAGTACTTC,CASSFGRNSYEQYF
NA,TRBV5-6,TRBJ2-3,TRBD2,TGTGCCAGCAGCTTGTGGGGAGGGACAGATACGCAGTATTTT,CASSLWGGTDTQYF
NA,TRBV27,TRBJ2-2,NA,TGTGCCAGCAGCCAAGGAGCGGGCTTGAACACCGGGGAGCTGTTTTTT,CASSQGAGLNTGELFF
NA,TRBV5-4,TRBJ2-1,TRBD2,TGTGCCAGCAGCCCAGGACTAGCGGGAGACAATGAGCAGTTCTTC,CASSPGLAGDNEQFF
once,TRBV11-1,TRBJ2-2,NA,TGTGCCAGCAGCTTCAGGGTCCGGGTGACGAACACCGGGGAGCTGTTTTTT,CASSFRVRVTNTGELFF
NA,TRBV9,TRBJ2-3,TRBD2,TGTGCCAGCAGCGTAGCTGTGGGACTAGCGGTTACAGATACGCAGTATTTT,CASSVAVGLAVTDTQYF
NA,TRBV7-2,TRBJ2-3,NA,TGTGCCAGCAGCTTAGCTGGAGCAGATACGCAGTATTTT,CASSLAGADTQYF
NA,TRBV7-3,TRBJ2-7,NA,TGTGCCAGCAGCTTGGGGCAGGGGTCGTTGCAGTACTTC,CASSLGQGSLQYF
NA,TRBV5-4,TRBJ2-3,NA,TGTGCCAGCAGCTTGGCTAGCACAGATACGCAGTATTTT,CASSLASTDTQYF
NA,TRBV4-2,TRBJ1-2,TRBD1,TGTGCCAGCAGCCAAGGACAGGGGGATAACTATGGCTACACCTTC,CASSQGQGDNYGYTF
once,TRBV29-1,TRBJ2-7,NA,TGCAGCGTTGAAGGTCCTAAAGGATACGAGCAGTACTTC,CSVEGPKGYEQYF
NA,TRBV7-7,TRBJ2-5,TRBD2,TGTGCTAGCAGTTGGACTAGCGGGAGGGCAGAGACCCAGTACTTC,CASSWTSGRAETQYF
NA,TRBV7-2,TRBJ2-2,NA,TGTGCCAGCAGCTATTCAGGGGTGATCGCCGGGGAGCTGTTTTTT,CASSYSGVIAGELFF
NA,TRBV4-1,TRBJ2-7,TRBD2,TGCGCCAGCAGCCAAGTTACTAGCGGGAGTAGCGAGCAGTACTTC,CASSQVTSGSSEQYF
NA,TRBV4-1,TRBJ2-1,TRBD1,TGCGCCAGCAGCGCCGGGGACAGGGGCGGCGATGAGCAGTTCTTC,CASSAGDRGGDEQFF
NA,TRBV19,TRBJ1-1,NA,TGTGCCAGTAGTATTTCTTTGAACACTGAAGCTTTCTTT,CASSISLNTEAFF
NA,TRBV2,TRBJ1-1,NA,TGTGCCAGCAGTGAATTGGTGGGGAGCACTGAAGCTTTCTTT,CASSELVGSTEAFF
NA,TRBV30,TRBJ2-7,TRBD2,TGTGCCTGGAGCCCGGGACTAGCGGGTGGGAGGCTGTACTTC,CAWSPGLAGGRLYF
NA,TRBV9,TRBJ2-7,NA,TGTGCCAGCAGCGTAGCGGGAGCCTACGAGCAGTACTTC,CASSVAGAYEQYF
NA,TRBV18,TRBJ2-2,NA,TGTGCCAGCTCACCACAGCAGGGGCGCGGGACCGGGGAGCTGTTTTTT,CASSPQQGRGTGELFF
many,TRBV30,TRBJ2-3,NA,TGTGCCTGGAGTGGCAGCACAGATACGCAGTATTTT,CAWSGSTDTQYF
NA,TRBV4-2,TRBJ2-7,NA,TGTGCCAGCAGCCAAGACAGAGGCGAGCAGTACTTC,CASSQDRGEQYF
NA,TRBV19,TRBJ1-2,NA,TGTGCCAGTAGGGACAGAAACTATGGCTACACCTTC,CASRDRNYGYTF